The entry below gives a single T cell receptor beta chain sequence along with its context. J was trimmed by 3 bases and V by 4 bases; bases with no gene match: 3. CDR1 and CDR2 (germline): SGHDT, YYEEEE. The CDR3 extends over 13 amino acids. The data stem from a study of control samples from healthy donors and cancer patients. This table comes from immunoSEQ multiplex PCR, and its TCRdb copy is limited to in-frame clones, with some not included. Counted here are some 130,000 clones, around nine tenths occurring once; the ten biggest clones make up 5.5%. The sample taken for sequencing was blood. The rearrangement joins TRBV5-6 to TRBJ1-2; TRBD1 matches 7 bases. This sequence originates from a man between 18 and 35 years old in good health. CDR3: CASSEDRYYGYTF. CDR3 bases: TGTGCCAGCAGCGAGGACAGGTACTATGGCTACACCTTC.